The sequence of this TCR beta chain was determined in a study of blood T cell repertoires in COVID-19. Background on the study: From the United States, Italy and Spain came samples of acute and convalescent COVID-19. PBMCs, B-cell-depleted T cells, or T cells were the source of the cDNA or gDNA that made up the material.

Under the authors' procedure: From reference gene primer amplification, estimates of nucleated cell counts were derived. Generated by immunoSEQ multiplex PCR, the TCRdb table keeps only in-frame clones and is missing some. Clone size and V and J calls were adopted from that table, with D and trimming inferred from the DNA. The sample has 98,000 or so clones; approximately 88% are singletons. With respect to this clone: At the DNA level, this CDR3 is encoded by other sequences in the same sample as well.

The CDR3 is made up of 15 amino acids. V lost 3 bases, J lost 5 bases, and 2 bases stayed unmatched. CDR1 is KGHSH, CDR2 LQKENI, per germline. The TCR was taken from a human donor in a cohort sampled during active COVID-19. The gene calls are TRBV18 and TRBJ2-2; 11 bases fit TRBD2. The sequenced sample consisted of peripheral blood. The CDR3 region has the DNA TGTGCCAGCTCACCGGGACTAGCGGATACCGGGGAGCTGTTTTTT. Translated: CASSPGLADTGELFF.